Given below is one T cell receptor beta chain in context. Its antigen is unknown. Sequencing ends 3 residues short of the CDR3 end; the germline J gene provides the rest. The CDR3 has 14 amino acids. CDR1 MNHEY and CDR2 SVGEGT come from the germline V gene. The data are from a study of T cells in women clearing cervical HPV infection. General study results and limits: TRBV6-7 abundance was lower in cases than controls (0.11% versus 0.16%). Unknown T-cell numbers per sample may underlie the richness differences.

Clones were sequenced by immunoSEQ multiplex PCR, and TCRdb holds only the in-frame ones, with some missing. This repertoire includes approximately 35,000 clones. This chain uses TRBV6-2 or TRBV6-3 with TRBJ1-6; TRBD1 might be the D (5 bases). This TCR came from a woman aged 18 to 75 with a cervical HPV16 infection that either progressed to CIN3+ or cleared (not recorded which). Sequencing input: blood buffy coat. The chain's CDR3 is CASSYDGAPYPLHF. Partial CDR3 DNA: TGTGCCAGCAGTTACGATGGGGCCCCGTATCCC.